The source of this T cell receptor (beta chain) is a study of T cells in Graves' hyperthyroidism and ophthalmopathy. This clonotype has only a few counts. V was clipped by 0 bases and J by 9 bases; unmatched bases: 10. Germline V gene data show CDR1 as LGHDT and CDR2 as YNNKEL (reference sequence). The CDR3 runs 17 residues. What was amplified from RNA transcripts were TCR beta CDR3 regions. First-round RT-PCR with HTBI primers amplified the TCR CDR3 region. MiXCR, applied by TCRdb to the multiplex PCR reads, yields one record per CDR3 protein. There are a few hundred thousand distinct CDR3 sequences in the sample; roughly an eighth occur only once, and 30% to 40% lies in the top ten. Among ophthalmopathy patients, the Clinical Activity Score reached at least 3, the NOSPECS grade reached at least 4, and duration remained under 3 months. Those patients with uncontrolled infection, other autoimmune disease, pregnancy or lactation were excluded.

The TCR sequence derives from a woman in her 40s with Graves' ophthalmopathy. The sample taken for sequencing was blood. This chain joins TRBV3-1 and TRBJ1-3; 11 bases are a match to TRBD1. This CDR3 is CASSQEFGTGGRRTIYF. CDR3 DNA sequence: TGTGCCAGCAGCCAAGAATTCGGGACAGGGGGAAGGCGCACCATATATTTT. The full variable domain, its missing parts supplied by reference TRBV3-1 and TRBJ1-3, is DTAVSQTPKYLVTQMGNDKSIKCEQNLGHDTMYWYKQDSKKFLKIMFSYNNKELIINETVPNRFSPKSPDKAHLNLHINSLELGDSAVYFCASSQEFGTGGRRTIYFGEGSWLTVV.